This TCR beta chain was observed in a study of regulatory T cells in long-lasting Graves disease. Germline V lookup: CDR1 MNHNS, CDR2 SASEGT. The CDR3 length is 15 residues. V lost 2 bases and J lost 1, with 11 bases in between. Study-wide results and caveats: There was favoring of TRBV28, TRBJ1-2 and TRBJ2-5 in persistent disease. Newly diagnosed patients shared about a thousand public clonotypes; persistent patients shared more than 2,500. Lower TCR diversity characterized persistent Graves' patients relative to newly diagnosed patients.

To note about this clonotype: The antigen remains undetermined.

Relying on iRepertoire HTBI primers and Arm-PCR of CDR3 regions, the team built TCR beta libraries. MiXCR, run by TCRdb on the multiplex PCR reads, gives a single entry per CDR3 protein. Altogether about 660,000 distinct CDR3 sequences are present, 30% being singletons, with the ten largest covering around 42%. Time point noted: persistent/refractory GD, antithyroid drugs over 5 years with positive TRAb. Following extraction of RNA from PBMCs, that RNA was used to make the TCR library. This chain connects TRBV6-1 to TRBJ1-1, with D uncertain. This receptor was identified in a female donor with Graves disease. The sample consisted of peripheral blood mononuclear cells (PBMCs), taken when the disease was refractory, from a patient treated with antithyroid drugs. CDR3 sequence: CASSESPPGNTEAFF. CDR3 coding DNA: TGTGCCAGCAGTGAAAGCCCCCCTGGGAACACTGAAGCTTTCTTT.